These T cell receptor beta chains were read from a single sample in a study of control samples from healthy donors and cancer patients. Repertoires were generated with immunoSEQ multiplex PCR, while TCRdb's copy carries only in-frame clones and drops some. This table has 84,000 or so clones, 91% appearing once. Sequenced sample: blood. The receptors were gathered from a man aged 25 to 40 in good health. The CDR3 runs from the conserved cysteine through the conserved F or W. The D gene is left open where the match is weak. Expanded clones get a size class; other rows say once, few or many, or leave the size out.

CDR3aa: CASSGNRTPRSYEQYF; CDR3nt: TGTGCCAGCAGTGGCAACCGTACCCCCAGATCCTACGAGCAGTACTTC; abundance: NA; j_gene: TRBJ2-7; v_gene: TRBV6-6; d_gene: NA
CDR3aa: CASTTQRASRGGEQFF; CDR3nt: TGCGCCAGCACCACCCAACGGGCTAGCCGCGGAGGTGAGCAGTTCTTC; abundance: NA; j_gene: TRBJ2-1; v_gene: TRBV5-1; d_gene: NA
CDR3aa: CAWSIGVGSEAFF; CDR3nt: TGTGCCTGGAGCATCGGCGTTGGCTCTGAAGCTTTCTTT; abundance: NA; j_gene: TRBJ1-1; v_gene: TRBV30; d_gene: NA
CDR3aa: CASGPGETQYF; CDR3nt: TGTGCTAGTGGCCCGGGGGAGACCCAGTACTTC; abundance: NA; j_gene: TRBJ2-5; v_gene: TRBV12-5; d_gene: NA
CDR3aa: CASSLQGQSINNSPLHF; CDR3nt: TGCGCCAGCAGCCTCCAGGGACAGTCCATAAATAATTCACCCCTCCACTTT; abundance: few; j_gene: TRBJ1-6; v_gene: TRBV5-1; d_gene: TRBD1
CDR3aa: CASSQDGGETQETQYF; CDR3nt: TGTGCCAGCAGCCAAGACGGTGGGGAGACCCAAGAGACCCAGTACTTC; abundance: NA; j_gene: TRBJ2-5; v_gene: TRBV14; d_gene: NA
CDR3aa: CASSLNGRANEQFF; CDR3nt: TGTGCCAGCAGCTTAAACGGCAGGGCCAATGAGCAGTTCTTC; abundance: NA; j_gene: TRBJ2-1; v_gene: TRBV7-3; d_gene: NA
CDR3aa: CASSLVSSPGGTEAFF; CDR3nt: TGTGCCAGCAGCTTAGTTTCAAGCCCAGGTGGCACTGAAGCTTTCTTT; abundance: NA; j_gene: TRBJ1-1; v_gene: TRBV7-2; d_gene: NA
CDR3aa: CASSLSIYPNEKLFF; CDR3nt: TGTGCCAGCAGTTTATCGATTTACCCTAATGAAAAACTGTTTTTT; abundance: NA; j_gene: TRBJ1-4; v_gene: TRBV27; d_gene: NA
CDR3aa: CASASSGQDPPAFF; CDR3nt: TGTGCCAGCGCGAGCTCGGGCCAAGATCCACCAGCTTTCTTT; abundance: NA; j_gene: TRBJ1-1; v_gene: TRBV28; d_gene: NA
CDR3aa: CASSFKVAGRDNEQFF; CDR3nt: TGTGCCAGCAGCTTTAAGGTGGCAGGGAGGGACAATGAGCAGTTCTTC; abundance: NA; j_gene: TRBJ2-1; v_gene: TRBV5-5; d_gene: TRBD2
CDR3aa: CAWGREGGETQYF; CDR3nt: TGTGCCTGGGGCCGGGAGGGGGGAGAGACCCAGTACTTC; abundance: NA; j_gene: TRBJ2-5; v_gene: TRBV30; d_gene: TRBD2
CDR3aa: CSVEDPKETQYF; CDR3nt: TGCAGCGTTGAAGACCCCAAAGAGACCCAGTACTTC; abundance: NA; j_gene: TRBJ2-5; v_gene: TRBV29-1; d_gene: NA
CDR3aa: CASKAGYQETQYF; CDR3nt: TGTGCCTCGAAAGCGGGATACCAAGAGACCCAGTACTTC; abundance: NA; j_gene: TRBJ2-5; v_gene: TRBV5-4; d_gene: TRBD2
CDR3aa: CSASGTAYGSSYEQYF; CDR3nt: TGCAGCGCCTCCGGGACAGCATATGGAAGCTCCTACGAGCAGTACTTC; abundance: NA; j_gene: TRBJ2-7; v_gene: TRBV29-1; d_gene: TRBD1
CDR3aa: CASSLRAGGRETQYF; CDR3nt: TGTGCCAGCAGCTTAAGAGCGGGGGGGCGGGAGACCCAGTACTTC; abundance: NA; j_gene: TRBJ2-5; v_gene: TRBV7-9; d_gene: TRBD2
CDR3aa: CASRGLQPRETQYF; CDR3nt: TGTGCCAGCAGGGGACTACAGCCAAGGGAGACCCAGTACTTC; abundance: NA; j_gene: TRBJ2-5; v_gene: TRBV2; d_gene: TRBD2
CDR3aa: CASSESGTGGYYGYTF; CDR3nt: TGTGCCAGCAGTGAATCTGGGACAGGGGGATACTATGGCTACACCTTC; abundance: NA; j_gene: TRBJ1-2; v_gene: TRBV25-1; d_gene: TRBD1
CDR3aa: CASSLDRGTEAFF; CDR3nt: TGTGCCAGCAGTTTAGATAGGGGCACTGAAGCTTTCTTT; abundance: NA; j_gene: TRBJ1-1; v_gene: TRBV12-3/TRBV12-4; d_gene: NA
CDR3aa: CASSQTGDSYSYEQYF; CDR3nt: TGTGCCAGCAGCCAAACGGGCGACAGTTACTCCTACGAGCAGTACTTC; abundance: NA; j_gene: TRBJ2-7; v_gene: TRBV3-1/TRBV3-2; d_gene: NA
CDR3aa: CASSSDPTNQPQHF; CDR3nt: TGTGCCAGCTCCTCAGACCCCACTAACCAGCCCCAGCATTTT; abundance: NA; j_gene: TRBJ1-5; v_gene: TRBV28; d_gene: NA
CDR3aa: CAITSGTSGGYNEQFF; CDR3nt: TGTGCCATCACTTCCGGGACTAGCGGGGGATACAATGAGCAGTTCTTC; abundance: NA; j_gene: TRBJ2-1; v_gene: TRBV10-3; d_gene: TRBD2